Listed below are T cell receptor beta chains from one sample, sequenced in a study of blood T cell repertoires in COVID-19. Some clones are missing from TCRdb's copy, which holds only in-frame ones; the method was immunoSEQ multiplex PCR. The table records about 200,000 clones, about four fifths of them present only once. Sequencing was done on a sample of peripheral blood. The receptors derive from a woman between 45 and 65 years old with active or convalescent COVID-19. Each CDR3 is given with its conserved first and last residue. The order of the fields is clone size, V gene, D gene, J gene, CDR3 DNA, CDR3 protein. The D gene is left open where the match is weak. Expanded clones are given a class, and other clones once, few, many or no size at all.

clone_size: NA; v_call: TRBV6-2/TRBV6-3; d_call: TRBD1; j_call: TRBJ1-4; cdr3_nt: TGTGCCAGCAGTTACCCTACAGGGGGCAATGAAAAACTGTTTTTT; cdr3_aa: CASSYPTGGNEKLFF
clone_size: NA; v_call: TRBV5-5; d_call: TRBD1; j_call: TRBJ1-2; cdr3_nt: TGTGCCAGCAGCTTCGACAGGGCCTCCTATGGCTACACCTTC; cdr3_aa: CASSFDRASYGYTF
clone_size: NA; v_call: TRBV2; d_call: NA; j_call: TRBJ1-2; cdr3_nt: TGTGCCAGCATCGACAGTTCCTACTATGGCTACACCTTC; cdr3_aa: CASIDSSYYGYTF
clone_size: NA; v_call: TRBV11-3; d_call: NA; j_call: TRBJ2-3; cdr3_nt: TGTGCCAGCAGCTTAGATCATGAGGGAGCGCAGTATTTT; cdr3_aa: CASSLDHEGAQYF
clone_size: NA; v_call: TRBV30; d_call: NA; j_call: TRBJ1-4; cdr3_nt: TGTGCCTCCTTCAGGGGCGGGGGAGGAGAAAAACTGTTTTTT; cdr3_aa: CASFRGGGGEKLFF
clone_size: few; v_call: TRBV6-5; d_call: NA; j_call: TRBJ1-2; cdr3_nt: TGTGCCAGCAGGCTGATGACAGTTGGGGCCGAGGGCTACACCTTC; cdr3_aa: CASRLMTVGAEGYTF
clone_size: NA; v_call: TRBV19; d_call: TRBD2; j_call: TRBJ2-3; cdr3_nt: TGTGCCAGTAGGACTAGCGGGAGGGGGAAAACAGATACGCAGTATTTT; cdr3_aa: CASRTSGRGKTDTQYF
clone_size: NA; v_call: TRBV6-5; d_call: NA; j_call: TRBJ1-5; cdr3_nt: TGTGCCAGCAGTTTAATCCCTAATCAGCCCCAGCATTTT; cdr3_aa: CASSLIPNQPQHF
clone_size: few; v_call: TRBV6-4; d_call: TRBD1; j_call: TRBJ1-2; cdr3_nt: TGTGCCAGCAGTGGCGGACAGGGGGGCTACACCTTC; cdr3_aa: CASSGGQGGYTF
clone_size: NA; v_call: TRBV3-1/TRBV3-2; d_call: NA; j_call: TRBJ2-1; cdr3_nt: TGTGCCAGCAGTCATCTAGGTGAGAATGAGCAGTTCTTC; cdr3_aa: CASSHLGENEQFF
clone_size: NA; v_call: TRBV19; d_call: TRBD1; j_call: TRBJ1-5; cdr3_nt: TGTGCCAGTAGTATAGGCTCCGGGACAGGGGGTAATCAGCCCCAGCATTTT; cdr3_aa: CASSIGSGTGGNQPQHF
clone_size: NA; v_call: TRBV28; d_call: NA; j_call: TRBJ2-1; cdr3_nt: TGTGCCAGCAGTTCAGCGGGCGGAGACAATGAGCAGTTCTTC; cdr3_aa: CASSSAGGDNEQFF
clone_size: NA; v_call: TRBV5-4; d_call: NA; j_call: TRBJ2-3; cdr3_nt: TGTGCCAGCAGCTTGGGGCAGGGTAGCACAGATACGCAGTATTTT; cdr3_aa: CASSLGQGSTDTQYF
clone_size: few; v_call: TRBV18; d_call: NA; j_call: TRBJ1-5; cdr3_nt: TGTGCCACTCGGGAGAATAGCAATCAGCCCCAGCATTTT; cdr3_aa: CATRENSNQPQHF
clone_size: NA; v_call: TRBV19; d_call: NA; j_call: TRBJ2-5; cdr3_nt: TGTGCCAGTAGTATAGGTTTCAGGGTTAAAGAGACCCAGTACTTC; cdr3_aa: CASSIGFRVKETQYF
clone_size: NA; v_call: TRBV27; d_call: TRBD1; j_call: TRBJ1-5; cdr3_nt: TGTGCCAGCAGTGACCTCTCCGGAGGGGGCAAGAATCAGCCCCAGCATTTT; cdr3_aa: CASSDLSGGGKNQPQHF
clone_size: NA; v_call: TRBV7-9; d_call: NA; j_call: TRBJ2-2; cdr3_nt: TGTGCCAGCAGCCCCTGGGGCAGGTCGTCCACCGGGGAGCTGTTTTTT; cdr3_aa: CASSPWGRSSTGELFF
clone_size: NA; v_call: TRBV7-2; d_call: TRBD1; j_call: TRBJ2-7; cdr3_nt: TGTGCCAGCAGCGCATCAACCGGGACAGGGGGCCACGAGCAGTACTTC; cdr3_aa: CASSASTGTGGHEQYF
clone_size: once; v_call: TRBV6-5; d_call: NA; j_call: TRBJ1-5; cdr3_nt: TGTGCCAGCAGGAGAACCACGGGCAATCAGCCCCAGCATTTT; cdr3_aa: CASRRTTGNQPQHF
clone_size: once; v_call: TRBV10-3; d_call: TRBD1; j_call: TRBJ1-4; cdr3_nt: TGTGCCATTTGGGACAGACCTAATGAAAAACTGTTTTTT; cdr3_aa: CAIWDRPNEKLFF
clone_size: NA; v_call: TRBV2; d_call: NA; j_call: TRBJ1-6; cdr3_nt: TGTGCCAGCAGTGAATGGAGCTCCTATAATTCACCCCTCCACTTT; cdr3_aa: CASSEWSSYNSPLHF
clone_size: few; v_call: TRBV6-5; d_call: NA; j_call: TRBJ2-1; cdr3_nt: TGTGCCAGCAGTTACTCGGCTGTTGAGCAGTTCTTC; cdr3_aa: CASSYSAVEQFF
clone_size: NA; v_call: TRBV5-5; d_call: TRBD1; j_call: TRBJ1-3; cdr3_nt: TGTGCCAGCAGCGTGTCAGGGGGCACTACTGGAAACACCATATATTTT; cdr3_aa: CASSVSGGTTGNTIYF
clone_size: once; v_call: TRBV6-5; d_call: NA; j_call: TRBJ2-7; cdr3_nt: TGTGCCAGCAGTTCGACAGACTCCTACGAGCAGTACTTC; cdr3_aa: CASSSTDSYEQYF
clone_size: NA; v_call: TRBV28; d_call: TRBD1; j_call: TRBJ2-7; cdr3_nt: TGTGCCAGCAGGCCTTACAGGGGTCTCTACGAGCAGTACTTC; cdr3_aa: CASRPYRGLYEQYF
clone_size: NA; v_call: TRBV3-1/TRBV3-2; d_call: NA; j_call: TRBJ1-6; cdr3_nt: TGTGCCAGCAGTCCCTTTACGACAGAAAATTCACCCCTCCACTTT; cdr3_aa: CASSPFTTENSPLHF
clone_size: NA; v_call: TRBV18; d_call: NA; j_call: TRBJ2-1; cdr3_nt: TGTGCCAGCTCACCCCCGAACAGTATCGGTTACAATGAGCAGTTCTTC; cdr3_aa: CASSPPNSIGYNEQFF
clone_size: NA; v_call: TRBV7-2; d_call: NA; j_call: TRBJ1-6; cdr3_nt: TGTGCCAGCAGCTTAGACCTTCCACGGCTCCACTTT; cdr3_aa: CASSLDLPRLHF
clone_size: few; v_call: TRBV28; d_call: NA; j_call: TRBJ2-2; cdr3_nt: TGTGCCAGCAGTTTCGAGGGTGCCACCGGGGAGCTGTTTTTT; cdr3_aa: CASSFEGATGELFF
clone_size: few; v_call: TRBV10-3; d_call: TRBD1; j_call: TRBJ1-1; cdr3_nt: TGTGCCACTTCTGACAGGGGAGGGACTGAAGCTTTCTTT; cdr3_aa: CATSDRGGTEAFF
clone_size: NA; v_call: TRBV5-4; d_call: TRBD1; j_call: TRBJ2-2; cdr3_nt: TGTGCCAGCAGCTTAGAGGGGGCGCGGAGCGGGGAGCTGTTTTTT; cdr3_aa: CASSLEGARSGELFF